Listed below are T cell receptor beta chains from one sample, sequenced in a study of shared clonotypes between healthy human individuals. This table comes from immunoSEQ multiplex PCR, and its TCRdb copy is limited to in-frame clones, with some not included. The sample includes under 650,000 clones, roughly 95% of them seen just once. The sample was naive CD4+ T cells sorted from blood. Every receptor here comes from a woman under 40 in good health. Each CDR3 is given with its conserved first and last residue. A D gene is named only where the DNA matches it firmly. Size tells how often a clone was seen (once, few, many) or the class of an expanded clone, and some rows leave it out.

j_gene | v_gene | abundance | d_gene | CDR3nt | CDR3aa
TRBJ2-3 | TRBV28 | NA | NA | TGTGCCACCGGGGAAGATACGCAGTATTTT | CATGEDTQYF
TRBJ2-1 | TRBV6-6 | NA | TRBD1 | TGTGCCAGCAGTCAGACAGGGGGCAAAAATGAGCAGTTCTTC | CASSQTGGKNEQFF
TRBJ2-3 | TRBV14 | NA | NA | TGTGCCAGCAGCTCACCAAGTTATGGTTTTTTATGTACGCAGTATTTT | CASSSPSYGFLCTQYF
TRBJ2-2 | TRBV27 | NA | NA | TGTGCCAGCAGTTTAGATGTGGGCTATACAAACACCGGGGAGCTGTTTTTT | CASSLDVGYTNTGELFF
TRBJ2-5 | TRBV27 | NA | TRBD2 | TGTGCCAGCAGTCGCGATTTTAGCGGGAATCCAGAGACCCAGTACTTC | CASSRDFSGNPETQYF
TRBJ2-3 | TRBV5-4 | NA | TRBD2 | TGTGCCAGCAGCCCCCTCGCGGGAGTAGCGTCAGATACGCAGTATTTT | CASSPLAGVASDTQYF
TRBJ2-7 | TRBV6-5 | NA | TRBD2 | TGTGCCAGCAGAACTAGCGGGGCACTCTACGAGCAGTACTTC | CASRTSGALYEQYF
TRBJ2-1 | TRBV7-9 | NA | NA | TGTGCCAGCAGCCGAAGGGATGAGCAGTTCTTC | CASSRRDEQFF
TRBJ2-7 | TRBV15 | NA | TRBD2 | TGTGCCACCAGTCCCGGGACTACCTCAGGGAACGAGCAGTACTTC | CATSPGTTSGNEQYF
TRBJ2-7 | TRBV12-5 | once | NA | TGTGCTAGTGGTCTACACAGAGGGGGGGTCCCCTACGAGCAGTACTTC | CASGLHRGGVPYEQYF
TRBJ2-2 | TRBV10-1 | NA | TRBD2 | TGCGCCAGCAAGGCAGCGGGAGGTCCTTTTGATTCGAACACCGGGGAGCTGTTTTTT | CASKAAGGPFDSNTGELFF
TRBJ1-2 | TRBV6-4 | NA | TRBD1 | TGTGCCAGGGAGGGACAGGGGGACCTCCCTAACTATGGCTACACCTTC | CAREGQGDLPNYGYTF
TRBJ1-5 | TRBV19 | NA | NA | TGTGCCAGTAGTTATTCGGGAGCGTTATGGCCCCAGCATTTT | CASSYSGALWPQHF
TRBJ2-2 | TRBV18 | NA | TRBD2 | TGTGCCAGCTCACCACCAAACGTAGCGGGAGGTGCGAACACCGGGGAGCTGTTTTTT | CASSPPNVAGGANTGELFF
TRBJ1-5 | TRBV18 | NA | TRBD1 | TGTGCCAGCTCGTCCGGGACAGGGGGGGACAATCAGCCCCAGCATTTT | CASSSGTGGDNQPQHF
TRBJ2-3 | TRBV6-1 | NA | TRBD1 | TGTGCCAGCAGAAAGGGACAGGACCTCACAGATACGCAGTATTTT | CASRKGQDLTDTQYF
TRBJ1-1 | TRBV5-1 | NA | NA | TGCGCCAGCACCCCGGGACTTCAAAGCCAAAACACTGAAGCTTTCTTT | CASTPGLQSQNTEAFF
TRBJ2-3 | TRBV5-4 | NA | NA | TGTGCCAGCAGCTTGGAGGGAGTTCTCCAGTATTTT | CASSLEGVLQYF
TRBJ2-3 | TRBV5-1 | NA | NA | TGCGCCAGCAGCCCCCCGGGACGAATAATTAGCACAGATACGCAGTATTTT | CASSPPGRIISTDTQYF
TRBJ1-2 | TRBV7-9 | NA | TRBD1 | TGTGCCAGCAGCCGGACAGGGGGGAACTATGGCTACACCTTC | CASSRTGGNYGYTF
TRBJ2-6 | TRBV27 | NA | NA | TGTGCCAGCAGCACCCTAGAGGGATACTCTGGGGCCAACGTCCTGACTTTC | CASSTLEGYSGANVLTF
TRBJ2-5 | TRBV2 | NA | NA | TGTGCCGGAAGGGAGGACAGCCTGATGGGGACCCAGTACTTC | CAGREDSLMGTQYF
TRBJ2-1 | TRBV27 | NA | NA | TGTGCCAGCGTTCGGTATGGCAGCGACAATGAGCAGTTCTTC | CASVRYGSDNEQFF
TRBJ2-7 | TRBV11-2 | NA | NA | TGTGCCAGCAGCCCTCGTGTCCTCCTCGAGCAGTACTTC | CASSPRVLLEQYF
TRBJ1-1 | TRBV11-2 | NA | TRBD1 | TGTGCCAGCAGCGAAAGACAGGGGAGGAACACTGAAGCTTTCTTT | CASSERQGRNTEAFF
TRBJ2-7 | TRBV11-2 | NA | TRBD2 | TGTGCCAGCAGCCTGGGCGGTAGCGGGAGTGGGGAGCAGTACTTC | CASSLGGSGSGEQYF
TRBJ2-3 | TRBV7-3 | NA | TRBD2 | TGTGCCAGCCGCGGGGCGGGAGCAGATACGCAGTATTTT | CASRGAGADTQYF
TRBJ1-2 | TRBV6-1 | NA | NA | TGTGCCAGGGGCAGTACCTATGGCTACACCTTC | CARGSTYGYTF
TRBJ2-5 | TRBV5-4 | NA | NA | TGTGCCAGCAGCTTGGGAGGGAATGGCCAAGAGACCCAGTACTTC | CASSLGGNGQETQYF
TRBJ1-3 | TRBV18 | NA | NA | TGTGCCAGCTCTACCGGACCGAACTCTGGAAACACCATATATTTT | CASSTGPNSGNTIYF
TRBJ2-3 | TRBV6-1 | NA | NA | TGTGCCAGCAGTGAAGCGGGGCTATCCACAGATACGCAGTATTTT | CASSEAGLSTDTQYF
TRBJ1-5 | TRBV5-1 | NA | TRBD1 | TGCGCCAGCAGCCTGACAGGGCCGAATCAGCCCCAGCATTTT | CASSLTGPNQPQHF
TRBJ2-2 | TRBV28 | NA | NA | TGTGCCAGCAGGGGAACCGGGACTCGACGCACCGGGGAGCTGTTTTTT | CASRGTGTRRTGELFF
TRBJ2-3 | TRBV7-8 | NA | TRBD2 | TGTGCCAGCAGGTCCCGGGCGGGGGTCGCGCAGTATTTT | CASRSRAGVAQYF
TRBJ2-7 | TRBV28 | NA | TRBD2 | TGTGCCAGCAGTTTACCCCGGACTAGCGGCTACGAGCAGTACTTC | CASSLPRTSGYEQYF
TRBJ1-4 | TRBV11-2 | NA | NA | TGTGCCAGCAGCCAAGAAGGGACGATTAATGAAAAACTGTTTTTT | CASSQEGTINEKLFF
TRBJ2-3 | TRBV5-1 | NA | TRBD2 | TGCGCCAGCAGCTTGAATCTAGCGGGAGGTCACACAGATACGCAGTATTTT | CASSLNLAGGHTDTQYF
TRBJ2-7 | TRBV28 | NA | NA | TGTGCCAGCAGTTTAGGGGGTGTCAGCTCCTACGAGCAGTACTTC | CASSLGGVSSYEQYF
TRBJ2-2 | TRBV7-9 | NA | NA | TGTGCCAGCAGCCCCCAGTTTCAAGCGAGAGCACACATCGGGGAGCTGTTTTTT | CASSPQFQARAHIGELFF
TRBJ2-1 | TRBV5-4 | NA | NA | TGTGCCAGCAGTTTGAACAATGAGCAGTTCTTC | CASSLNNEQFF
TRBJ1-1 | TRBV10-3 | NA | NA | TGTGCCATCAGGGACACTGGAGTCACTGAAGCTTTCTTT | CAIRDTGVTEAFF